This T cell receptor beta chain was sequenced for a study of blood T cell repertoires in COVID-19 (dated by TCRdb to 2020 to 2022). Regarding the study in general: Collaborator samples came from the United States, Italy and Spain and covered acute and convalescent phases of COVID-19. The material from the prospective study consisted of cDNA or gDNA derived from T cells, B-cell-depleted T cells, or PBMCs. Subjects who had been exposed to COVID-19, were actively infected with it, or had recovered from it provided the deeply sampled blood TCRbeta repertoires that made up the dataset. Nearly every sample came with metadata listing a de-identified subject ID, COVID-19 status, age in years and sex. The samples were drawn from the first 160 participants of the ongoing ImmuneRACE study and from 1,254 subjects provided by 6 global collaborators. A freely available public database, intended as a resource for researchers studying the immune response to SARS-CoV-2, is where the repertoires were released. Where available, HLA class I and class II types were taken from metadata supplied by the sample provider and were not determined by assay-based typing. The paper's findings and limits, for the study overall: How much clinical and demographic metadata was included differed by source and by participant, and the metadata was provided uncurated.

A word on this clone: The antigen it binds to is not known. Per-base quality was not reported, and no clone a single base away is much larger than it.

TCRbeta CDR3 regions were amplified from genomic DNA using the immunoSEQ Assay, a bias-controlled multiplex PCR. The study's own analysis went as follows. Nucleated cell counts per sample were estimated from amplification of reference gene primers within the assay. To quantify the absolute abundance of each unique TCRbeta CDR3 rearrangement, sequence reads were collapsed and filtered. For each sample, productive Simpson clonality was calculated as the square root of Simpson's diversity index across productive rearrangements. TCRdb retrieved this table from immuneACCESS and kept in-frame rearrangements only. Not all clones are present; in checked studies, unresolved V genes account for under half, and no reason is known for the remainder. Clone size and the V and J calls come from that table; the DNA yielded D and trimming. The sample profile shows fewer than 150,000 clones; 70% to 90% of them were found once. The biggest ten clones account for 3% to 4% of the sample.

The CDR3, cysteine through phenylalanine, is 13 amino acids long. CDR3 DNA only is kept here, 39 bases in frame from base 1. The germline V gene (reference sequence) sets CDR1 to LNHDA and CDR2 to SQIVND. V ends up 6 bases short and J 6 bases short, with an unmatched junction base count of 3. Whole blood was collected in K2EDTA tubes by collaborating institutions according to the institutions' own protocols. Collaborator samples were shipped for TCRbeta analysis as frozen whole blood, isolated PBMCs, or DNA extracted from either sample type. In this chain, TRBV19 is recombined with TRBJ1-3; TRBD1 aligns with 9 central bases. Sequencing was carried out using peripheral blood. This clonotype was obtained from a woman aged 55-70 years with acute or convalescent COVID-19. The CDR3 in this case is CASRGQGENTIYF. DNA sequence: TGTGCCAGTAGGGGACAGGGAGAAAACACCATATATTTT. With the rest looked up from the reference TRBV19 and TRBJ1-3 genes rather than sequenced, the full variable domain is DGGITQSPKYLFRKEGQNVTLSCEQNLNHDAMYWYRQDPGQGLRLIYYSQIVNDFQKGDIAEGYSVSREKKESFPLTVTSAQKNPTAFYLCASRGQGENTIYFGEGSWLTVV.